Listed below are T cell receptor beta chains from one sample, sequenced in a study of blood T cell repertoires in COVID-19. TCRdb's copy holds only in-frame clones and misses some; the assay was immunoSEQ multiplex PCR. The profile covers over 400,000 clones, with less than 90% appearing a single time and roughly 7.4% taken by the ten largest. Sequenced material: peripheral blood. The source is a woman in her forties or fifties with COVID-19, enrolled during active disease. CDR3s include the opening cysteine and the closing phenylalanine or tryptophan. The D gene is left open where the match is weak. Size is omitted from some rows. Given values are once, few, many or a class for expanded clones.

cdr3_length d_call j_call clone_size v_call cdr3_aa cdr3_nt
15 TRBD1 TRBJ2-1 . TRBV30 CAWSVGTGNYNEQFF TGTGCCTGGAGTGTAGGGACAGGAAATTACAATGAGCAGTTCTTC
17 . TRBJ1-2 . TRBV2 CASSEGFGRGEDYGYTF TGTGCCAGCAGTGAAGGTTTTGGTAGAGGGGAGGACTATGGCTACACCTTC
15 . TRBJ1-5 . TRBV6-1 CASSEWYNSNQPQHF TGTGCCAGCAGTGAATGGTACAACAGCAATCAGCCCCAGCATTTT
14 TRBD1 TRBJ1-1 . TRBV11-1 CASNNRGPNTEAFF TGTGCCAGCAACAACAGGGGGCCGAACACTGAAGCTTTCTTT
16 . TRBJ2-1 few TRBV6-6 CASRLKQGRPYNEQFF TGTGCCAGCAGACTAAAACAGGGCAGGCCCTACAATGAGCAGTTCTTC
14 . TRBJ2-7 . TRBV5-6 CASRGLAEDFEQYF TGTGCCAGCAGAGGTCTGGCGGAGGATTTCGAGCAGTACTTC
15 . TRBJ1-2 once TRBV6-6 CASRGPGEGNYGYTF TGTGCCAGCAGGGGACCAGGGGAAGGTAACTATGGCTACACCTTC
16 . TRBJ1-1 . TRBV30 CAWRFGSGQGGTEAFF TGTGCCTGGAGATTCGGAAGCGGGCAGGGAGGGACTGAAGCTTTCTTT
19 TRBD2 TRBJ2-5 once TRBV4-1 CASSRLIAGGPLRVKTQYF TGCGCCAGCAGCCGACTAATAGCGGGGGGGCCATTGAGGGTTAAGACCCAGTACTTC
17 TRBD2 TRBJ2-3 . TRBV3-1/TRBV3-2 CASSQLGTSGGRDTQYF TGTGCCAGCAGCCAACTTGGGACTAGCGGGGGGCGGGATACGCAGTATTTT
12 TRBD1 TRBJ1-4 few TRBV27 CASRDRFEKLFF TGTGCCAGCAGGGACAGGTTTGAAAAACTGTTTTTT
12 . TRBJ1-2 . TRBV19 CASRWEDYGYTF TGTGCCAGTCGCTGGGAGGACTATGGCTACACCTTC
15 TRBD1 TRBJ1-2 . TRBV6-1 CASSERGGGNYGYTF TGTGCCAGCAGTGAGAGAGGAGGGGGCAACTATGGCTACACCTTC
15 . TRBJ1-6 . TRBV10-3 CAISERGSDNSPLHF TGTGCCATCAGTGAGAGGGGATCTGATAATTCACCCCTCCACTTT
17 TRBD2 TRBJ2-1 . TRBV12-5 CASGLVLAGGLPDEQFF TGTGCTAGTGGTTTGGTACTAGCGGGGGGCCTTCCGGATGAGCAGTTCTTC
13 . TRBJ2-1 few TRBV7-2 CASSPRLGHEQFF TGTGCCAGCAGCCCAAGACTAGGACATGAGCAGTTCTTC
15 TRBD1 TRBJ1-6 . TRBV7-8 CASSARTGMNSPLHF TGTGCCAGCAGCGCACGGACAGGGATGAATTCACCCCTCCACTTT
17 TRBD2 TRBJ2-2 . TRBV28 CASRATSGGPNTGELFF TGTGCCAGCAGAGCTACTAGCGGGGGGCCCAACACCGGGGAGCTGTTTTTT
15 . TRBJ1-2 . TRBV3-1/TRBV3-2 CASTSNSGADYGYTF TGTGCCAGCACCTCAAACTCAGGGGCTGACTATGGCTACACCTTC
12 . TRBJ1-1 . TRBV11-2 CASSLWGSEAFF TGTGCCAGCAGCCTGTGGGGCAGCGAAGCTTTCTTT
13 . TRBJ1-5 . TRBV7-8 CASSFGVGQPQHF TGTGCCAGCAGCTTCGGTGTTGGTCAGCCCCAGCATTTT
15 TRBD1 TRBJ1-1 once TRBV28 CASSVPGQGRPEAFF TGTGCCAGCAGTGTCCCGGGACAGGGAAGGCCTGAAGCTTTCTTT
14 TRBD1 TRBJ1-2 . TRBV5-1 CASSFGQGAWGYTF TGCGCCAGCAGCTTCGGACAGGGGGCTTGGGGCTACACCTTC
15 . TRBJ2-2 . TRBV6-1 CASSELTVNTGELFF TGTGCCAGCAGTGAATTAACAGTGAACACCGGGGAGCTGTTTTTT
14 . TRBJ1-6 once TRBV19 CASSIRDTNSPLHF TGTGCCAGTAGTATCCGGGACACAAATTCACCCCTCCACTTT
15 . TRBJ2-7 . TRBV9 CASSVGTASSYEQYF TGTGCCAGCAGCGTAGGAACCGCTAGCTCCTACGAGCAGTACTTC
13 . TRBJ1-1 . TRBV7-9 CASSLYENTEAFF TGTGCCAGCAGCCTATATGAGAACACTGAAGCTTTCTTT
15 TRBD1 TRBJ1-1 . TRBV5-5 CASSYGQGLNTEAFF TGTGCCAGCAGCTACGGACAGGGACTGAACACTGAAGCTTTCTTT
14 TRBD1 TRBJ1-5 . TRBV6-6 CASSLSGGRQPQHF TGTGCCAGCAGTTTGTCAGGGGGTAGGCAGCCCCAGCATTTT
14 . TRBJ1-5 . TRBV5-1 CASSLWGGNQPQHF TGCGCCAGCAGCTTGTGGGGAGGCAATCAGCCCCAGCATTTT
14 TRBD1 TRBJ2-7 . TRBV28 CASTSGTGRNEQYF TGTGCCAGCACCTCCGGGACAGGGCGGAACGAGCAGTACTTC
12 . TRBJ1-5 few TRBV28 CASSSGQQPQHF TGTGCCAGCAGCTCAGGGCAACAGCCCCAGCATTTT
14 TRBD2 TRBJ2-7 . TRBV7-2 CASSLLAGTVEQYF TGTGCCAGCAGCTTACTAGCGGGGACTGTGGAGCAGTACTTC
17 . TRBJ1-2 . TRBV4-1 CASSQGFAPELNYGYTF TGCGCCAGCAGCCAAGGGTTCGCGCCGGAGCTCAACTATGGCTACACCTTC
14 TRBD2 TRBJ2-3 . TRBV2 CASRTRGGTDTQYF TGTGCCAGCAGGACGCGGGGGGGCACAGATACGCAGTATTTT
17 . TRBJ2-7 . TRBV5-1 CASSPSRTGVVPLRQYF TGCGCCAGCAGCCCGTCGAGGACCGGGGTGGTTCCTTTGAGACAGTACTTC
17 TRBD1 TRBJ1-5 . TRBV19 CASSRTGGDYSNQPQHF TGTGCCAGTAGTCGGACAGGGGGCGATTATAGCAATCAGCCCCAGCATTTT
18 TRBD2 TRBJ2-3 . TRBV6-1 CASSELTRTSGGPLPQYF TGTGCCAGCAGTGAGTTAACGAGGACTAGCGGGGGACCTTTACCGCAGTATTTT
16 . TRBJ1-4 . TRBV2 CASSESEGSINEKLFF TGTGCCAGCAGTGAAAGCGAGGGATCGATTAATGAAAAACTGTTTTTT
19 TRBD1 TRBJ2-6 . TRBV2 CASSAPKRTGGSGANVLTF TGTGCCAGCAGTGCCCCGAAGCGGACAGGGGGCTCTGGGGCCAACGTCCTGACTTTC
15 . TRBJ1-2 . TRBV4-2 CASGPTAGVEYGYTF TGTGCCAGCGGACCCACGGCGGGGGTAGAGTATGGCTACACCTTC
16 TRBD1 TRBJ1-3 . TRBV4-1 CASSQPNRGPGNTIYF TGCGCCAGCAGCCAGCCGAACAGGGGGCCTGGAAACACCATATATTTT
15 TRBD2 TRBJ2-3 . TRBV9 CASRGGTSGTDTQYF TGTGCCAGCAGGGGGGGGACTAGCGGCACAGATACGCAGTATTTT
16 TRBD1 TRBJ2-1 . TRBV4-1 CASSQPRGTGDNEQFF TGCGCCAGCAGCCAACCAAGGGGGACAGGAGACAATGAGCAGTTCTTC
11 . TRBJ1-1 . TRBV7-6 CASSPHTEAFF TGTGCCAGCAGCCCTCACACTGAAGCTTTCTTT
13 . TRBJ2-7 few TRBV2 CASSPPSSYEQYF TGTGCCAGCAGTCCCCCCAGCTCCTACGAGCAGTACTTC
11 TRBD1 TRBJ2-3 . TRBV27 CASTGGDTQYF TGTGCCAGCACAGGGGGAGATACGCAGTATTTT
14 . TRBJ1-5 . TRBV6-5 CASSTGTEGRPQHF TGTGCCAGCAGCACTGGGACGGAGGGTCGGCCCCAGCATTTT
14 . TRBJ1-5 . TRBV6-2/TRBV6-3 CASSGGATNQPQHF TGTGCCAGCAGTGGAGGGGCGACCAATCAGCCCCAGCATTTT
16 TRBD1 TRBJ2-2 . TRBV5-6 CASSLRDRVFTGELFF TGTGCCAGCAGCTTGAGGGACAGGGTTTTCACCGGGGAGCTGTTTTTT
15 . TRBJ1-6 . TRBV30 CAWRGLQPGNSPLHF TGTGCCTGGAGGGGGCTCCAACCCGGTAATTCACCCCTCCACTTT
14 TRBD2 TRBJ2-1 once TRBV9 CASSVFSGYNEQFF TGTGCCAGCAGCGTTTTTAGCGGGTACAATGAGCAGTTCTTC
14 TRBD2 TRBJ2-3 . TRBV5-8 CASSLLAGGDTQYF TGTGCCAGCAGCTTGCTAGCGGGGGGTGATACGCAGTATTTT
14 . TRBJ1-5 . TRBV11-2 CASSTDRFNQPQHF TGTGCCAGCAGCACCGACAGGTTCAATCAGCCCCAGCATTTT
17 . TRBJ1-6 few TRBV24-1 CATSGDTLIHQHSPLHF TGTGCCACCAGTGGGGACACACTAATTCACCAACATTCACCCCTCCACTTT
14 TRBD1 TRBJ1-2 . TRBV27 CASSTHRGGYGYTF TGTGCCAGCAGTACCCACAGGGGTGGCTATGGCTACACCTTC